This TCR beta chain originates from a study of CD8+ T cells in alopecia areata (dated by TCRdb to the late 2010s). About the investigation overall: The treated patients, all with moderate-to-severe alopecia areata, were enrolled in an open-label pilot trial of oral tofacitinib given at 5 to 10 mg twice daily. Tofacitinib was given for 6 to 18 months, followed by 6 months of follow-up off drug to assess delayed response and recurrence. In treated patients, disease severity was measured using the SALT score, which gives the percentage of scalp surface area affected. The study used high-throughput TCRbeta sequencing to examine T cell clonal expansion in alopecia areata, in both the C3H/HeJ mouse model and human patients. On the human side, TCRbeta sequencing was run on scalp tissue and on sorted CD4+ and CD8+ peripheral blood T cells from healthy controls and from alopecia areata patients with either patchy or totalis/universalis disease. Patients on tofacitinib were biopsied at baseline and after 4 and 24 weeks of treatment, and several of the patients also had a later scalp biopsy. Clonality in the scalp was compared among normal scalp (n=4), patchy alopecia areata scalp (n=8), and alopecia totalis/universalis scalp (n=8). RNA was obtained with the PAXgene miRNA kit for fixed scalp, the miRNeasy kit for PBMCs, and the RNeasy kit for mouse skin. Amplification of TCRbeta CDR3 regions was done by immunoSEQ multiplex PCR using 35 Vbeta forward primers and 13 Jbeta reverse primers.

Study-level results and caveats: Because the treated cohort was small and had only one nonresponder, larger studies are needed to examine links between baseline CD8+ expansion and response. Scalp TCR repertoire analysis is complicated because resident alphabeta T cells in normal human skin are also sequenced, whereas mouse skin is dominated by gammadelta T cells. TCR sequences shared between patients were less clear than in mice, possibly partly because of HLA diversity in the patient population. During tofacitinib treatment, many expanded lesional clones stuck around in both scalp and blood, and this persistence may partly explain why relapse happens after treatment is stopped. Compared with normal scalp, lesional scalp, particularly in alopecia totalis/universalis, had higher clonality and more expanded CD8+ clones, which suggests antigenic drive. Tofacitinib significantly lowered scalp clonality and the number of expanded CD8+ clones among the top 100 scalp clones.

The library was made by the immunoSEQ multiplex PCR assay. To provide template for TCR sequencing, every sample had RNA extracted and reverse transcribed into cDNA. First-strand cDNA was synthesized using SuperScript III with a 2:1 mix of oligo-dT and random hexamers. A synthetic immune receptor repertoire was used to assess amplification bias, and residual bias was removed computationally. The authors' analysis ran thus. After raw reads were preprocessed to remove errors, the CDR3 was defined following IMGT conventions as running from the conserved cysteine to phenylalanine. Clonality was calculated as 1 minus Shannon entropy normalized by log2 of the number of productive unique TCRs. Whether each scalp clone was CD4 or CD8 was inferred by checking scalp TCRbeta sequences against the CD4 and CD8 repertoires from sorted blood. TCRdb's version of the immuneACCESS table is confined to in-frame rearrangements and falls short of the full clone set. An unresolved V gene accounts for under half of the shortfall where checked; the remainder is of unknown origin. That table is the source of V, J and clone size, and D and trimming were worked out from the DNA. In all, the sample holds over 250,000 clones, and 60% of those were seen once. The biggest ten clones account for 0.8% to 1% of the sample.

With respect to this clone: This receptor's antigen is unknown. It has no much larger one-base neighbor in the sample; base qualities were not kept.

Reading the label with the study, this specimen's treatment or condition is: oral pan-JAK inhibitor, 5-10 mg twice daily. Peripheral blood and lesional scalp punch biopsies were obtained from patients with alopecia areata. PBMCs were isolated by density centrifugation and stained for CD3, CD4 and CD8, and CD4+ and CD8+ T cells were sorted on a FACSAria. V is reduced by 7 bases and J by 4 bases, leaving a spacing of 13 bases between them. Per the germline V gene, SQVTM is the CDR1 and ANQGSEA is the CDR2. From cysteine to phenylalanine, the CDR3 is 12 amino acids long. Solely the CDR3 DNA is kept, with 36 bases framed from the first base.

The origin of this receptor is a human donor with alopecia areata. Recombination linked TRBV29-1 to TRBJ1-2; confidence is insufficient to name the D gene. Sequencing used CD4+ T cells sorted from blood, obtained around week 54, from a patient treated with tofacitinib. The encoded CDR3 is CSAMAPIYGYTF. The DNA is as follows: TGCAGCGCAATGGCGCCTATCTATGGCTACACCTTC.